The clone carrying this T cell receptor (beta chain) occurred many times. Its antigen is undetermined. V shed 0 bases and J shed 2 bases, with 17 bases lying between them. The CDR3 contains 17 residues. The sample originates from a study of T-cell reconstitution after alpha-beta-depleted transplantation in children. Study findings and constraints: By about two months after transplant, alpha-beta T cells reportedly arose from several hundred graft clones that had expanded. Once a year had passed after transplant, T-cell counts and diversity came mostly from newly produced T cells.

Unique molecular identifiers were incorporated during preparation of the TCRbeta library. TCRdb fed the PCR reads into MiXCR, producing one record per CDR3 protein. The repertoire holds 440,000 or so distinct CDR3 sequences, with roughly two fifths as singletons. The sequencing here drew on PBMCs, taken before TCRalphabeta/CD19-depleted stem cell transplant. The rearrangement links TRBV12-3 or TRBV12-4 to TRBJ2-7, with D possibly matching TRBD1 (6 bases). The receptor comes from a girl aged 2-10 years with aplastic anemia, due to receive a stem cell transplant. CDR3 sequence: CASSLALDRLSAYEQYF. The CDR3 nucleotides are TGTGCCAGCAGTTTAGCGCTCGACAGGCTTTCCGCCTACGAGCAGTACTTC.